What follows are 27 T cell receptor beta chains derived from one specimen sequenced in a study of response to subunit inactivated influenza vaccine. TCRdb reprocessed the RT-PCR reads via MiXCR and lists one record per CDR3 protein. This sample yields 450,000 to 550,000 distinct CDR3 sequences, of which 25% are seen a single time; 1.9% belongs to the top ten. The sample consisted of CD4+ T cells sorted from PBMCs, taken 5 days after vaccination. The source of these receptors is a man in his forties or fifties who received an inactivated influenza vaccine.

The V call is TRBV7-2, the J call TRBJ2-3; TRBD2 agrees at 8 bases. The CDR3 is 15 amino acids. V was clipped by 5 bases and J by 3 bases; unmatched bases: 7. Germline CDR1 SGHTA, CDR2 FQGNSA. As DNA, the CDR3 is TGTGCCAGCAGCCCAGCGGGAGCAAGAACAGATACGCAGTATTTT. This codes for CASSPAGARTDTQYF. The whole variable domain, remainder taken from reference TRBV7-2 and TRBJ2-3, is GAGVSQSPSNKVTEKGKDVELRCDPISGHTALYWYRQSLGQGLEFLIYFQGNSAPDKSGLPSDRFSAERTGGSVSTLTIQRTQQEDSAVYLCASSPAGARTDTQYFGPGTRLTVL.

The rearrangement uses TRBV20-1 and TRBJ2-3; D call uncertain. Trimming left V 3 bases short and J 3 bases short, with 13 bases between. The germline V gene encodes CDR1 DFQATT and CDR2 SNEGSKA (reference sequence). The CDR3 sequence is 14 residues long. In DNA, the CDR3 is TGCAGTGCTAGGTTGGAGCAAAGTACAGATACGCAGTATTTT. Its protein product is CSARLEQSTDTQYF.

This clonotype was observed at least ten times. This chain connects TRBV5-1 to TRBJ2-5; 7 nucleotides match TRBD1. The CDR3 covers 14 residues. J gave up 2 bases and V 1 base, and 2 bases lay outside the gene matches. Germline values: CDR1 SGHRS, CDR2 YFSETQ. CDR3: CASSLWTGQETQYF. The DNA of the CDR3 is TGCGCCAGCAGCTTGTGGACAGGTCAAGAGACCCAGTACTTC.

The chain joins TRBV6-5 to TRBJ2-5; D perhaps matches TRBD1 (6 bases). There are 12 residues in the CDR3. Between the trimmed V and J ends, which lost 10 bases and 3 bases, there was a span of 12 bases. Germline-derived CDR1 and CDR2 are MNHEY and SVGAGI. CDR3 coding DNA: TGTGCCACCAGGGGAGCGAAAGAGACCCAGTACTTC. Translation gives CATRGAKETQYF.

The CDR3 region has the DNA TGTGCCAGCAGCCAGAGAGACAGCAGCAATCAGCCCCAGCATTTT. As protein: CASSQRDSSNQPQHF. The chain uses TRBV4-2 and TRBJ1-5, with D possibly TRBD1 on 5 matching bases. The germline V gene has CDR1 LGHNA and CDR2 YNFKEQ. V dropped 3 bases and J dropped 1 base, with 10 bases sitting between them. The CDR3 sequence is 15 residues long.

This chain joins TRBV5-1 and TRBJ2-1; D perhaps matches TRBD1 (6 bases). Germline V gene sequence: CDR1 SGHRS, CDR2 YFSETQ. The CDR3 runs to 14 residues. Trimming shortened V by 4 bases and J by 6 bases, and 14 bases separated the two germline ends. The CDR3 bases are TGCGCCAGCAGCCACGGGACAAAGAGCAATGAGCAGTTCTTC. Its translation: CASSHGTKSNEQFF.

This rearrangement joins TRBV6-5 to TRBJ2-3; no clear D. The CDR3 loop spans 12 amino acids. Germline V gene lookup returns CDR1 MNHEY and CDR2 SVGAGI. With 7 bases removed from V and 5 bases from J, the gap between germline ends came to 10 bases. The CDR3 spells CASKRAGDTQYF. For the CDR3, the DNA is TGTGCCAGCAAAAGGGCCGGAGATACGCAGTATTTT.

The V and J genes are TRBV6-1 and TRBJ1-5, with 7 bases that match TRBD1. The V gene's germline CDR1 is MNHNS and CDR2 SASEGT. The ends lost 8 bases at V and 6 bases at J; junction bases unmatched: 13. CDR3 length: 15 amino acids. CDR3: CASQDDRTGVQPQHF. The CDR3 DNA follows: TGTGCCAGCCAGGACGATCGTACAGGGGTTCAGCCCCAGCATTTT.

In its sample, this clonotype was seen a few times. The gene calls are TRBV20-1 and TRBJ2-3; no clear D gene. The CDR3 covers 14 residues. V was cut by 2 bases and J by 6 bases, with 15 bases left in between. Per the germline V gene, CDR1 is DFQATT and CDR2 is SNEGSKA (reference sequence). The CDR3: CSARPPLAPDTQYF. The CDR3 nucleotides read TGCAGTGCTAGACCGCCCCTGGCCCCGGATACGCAGTATTTT.

A few counts support this clonotype. The chain employs TRBV11-2 and TRBJ2-7; TRBD2 is a possible D gene (6 bases). Germline V gene lookup returns CDR1 SGHAT and CDR2 FQNNGV. V was pared by 6 bases and J by 1 base, with 16 bases between. The CDR3 extends over 15 amino acids. The CDR3 is CASRRPGTVSYEQYF. The CDR3 region has the DNA TGTGCCAGCAGGCGTCCCGGGACTGTTTCCTACGAGCAGTACTTC.

This sequence joins TRBV7-2 and TRBJ2-7; 8 bases align to TRBD1. V was pared by 6 bases and J by 3 bases, with 4 bases of the junction left unmatched. The germline gives CDR1 SGHTA, CDR2 FQGNSA. The CDR3 contains 13 residues. The CDR3 bases are TGTGCCAGCAGACAGGACAGGGACTACGAGCAGTACTTC. Protein sequence: CASRQDRDYEQYF.

This sequence joins TRBV4-3 and TRBJ2-2; 8 bases line up with TRBD1. V dropped 6 bases and J dropped 1; count of bases not matched to a gene: 4. Looked up from germline, CDR1 is LGHNA and CDR2 is YSLEER. The CDR3 loop spans 15 amino acids. The CDR3 loop is CASRPGTGNTGELFF. The CDR3 DNA is TGCGCCAGCAGACCCGGGACAGGGAACACCGGGGAGCTGTTTTTT.

This clonotype was detected a few times. The CDR3 loop is CASSQAWGEGRDEQFF. The CDR3 DNA reads TGTGCCAGCAGCCAAGCATGGGGGGAGGGCCGCGATGAGCAGTTCTTC. The rearrangement uses TRBV3-1 and TRBJ2-1; 7 positions agree with TRBD2. J was trimmed by 8 bases and V by 1 base; bases with no gene match: 11. This CDR3 comprises 16 residues. CDR1 and CDR2 from the germline V gene are LGHDT and YNNKEL (reference sequence).

This clonotype has a handful of counts. This chain links TRBV7-2 with TRBJ2-2, with D possibly TRBD2 on 7 matching bases. CDR3 length: 17 amino acids. Germline values: CDR1 SGHTA, CDR2 FQGNSA. Trimming pared 5 bases from V and 1 base from J, leaving 17 bases between. CDR3 nucleotide sequence: TGTGCCAGCAGCCCCCATTCGGGGGGCATGAACACCGGGGAGCTGTTTTTT. It yields the protein CASSPHSGGMNTGELFF.

This clonotype was seen a few times. V usage is TRBV4-1 and J usage is TRBJ2-1; no reliable D call. The CDR3 is 15 residues long. Germline V lookup: CDR1 MGHRA, CDR2 YSYEKL. Trimming stripped 1 base from V and 0 bases from J, with 7 bases between. The CDR3 sequence is CASSQVVSSYNEQFF. CDR3 in DNA: TGCGCCAGCAGCCAAGTTGTGAGCTCCTACAATGAGCAGTTCTTC.

The J gene is TRBJ2-1, the V gene TRBV7-2; unclear D gene. Germline V CDR1 and CDR2: SGHTA, FQGNSA. The CDR3 loop spans 15 amino acids. Trimming removed 1 base from V and 4 bases from J, with 11 bases in between. The chain's CDR3 is CASSLEVGRYNEQFF. In DNA form, the CDR3 reads TGTGCCAGCAGCTTAGAAGTGGGAAGGTACAATGAGCAGTTCTTC.

The V gene is TRBV7-9, the J gene TRBJ2-1; 9 bases are a match to TRBD2. The CDR3 runs to 17 residues. Germline lookup yields CDR1 SEHNR and CDR2 FQNEAQ (reference sequence). V lost 2 bases and J lost 9; bases outside the gene matches: 14. The CDR3 coding sequence is TGTGCCAGCAGCTTACCCTATCTTGGCGGGGGGGCCCGTGAGCAGTTCTTC. Residues: CASSLPYLGGGAREQFF. The full variable domain, rest sourced from reference TRBV7-9 and TRBJ2-1, is DTGVSQNPRHKITKRGQNVTFRCDPISEHNRLYWYRQTLGQGPEFLTYFQNEAQLEKSRLLSDRFSAERPKGSFSTLEIQRTEQGDSAMYLCASSLPYLGGGAREQFFGPGTRLTVL.

This clonotype was found once. The V call is TRBV11-3, the J call TRBJ2-3; 7 bases line up with TRBD1. J gave up 2 bases and V 5 bases, and 4 bases lay outside the gene matches. CDR3 size: 14 residues. CDR1 SGHNT and CDR2 YENEEA come from the germline V gene. Here the CDR3 reads CASSRDRFTDTQYF. For the CDR3, the DNA is TGTGCCAGCAGCCGGGACAGATTCACAGATACGCAGTATTTT.

J is TRBJ1-3 and V is TRBV9; TRBD1 agrees at 11 bases. V lost 3 bases to trimming and J lost 0 bases; unmatched junction nucleotides: 5. Germline assignment: CDR1 SGDLS and CDR2 YYNGEE. The CDR3 runs 17 residues. CDR3 loop: CASSDRDRGVSGNTIYF. CDR3 nucleotide sequence: TGTGCCAGCAGCGACCGGGACAGGGGGGTCTCTGGAAACACCATATATTTT.

There are a few counts of this clonotype. The J gene is TRBJ2-5, the V gene TRBV29-1; possibly TRBD1 for D (5 bases). This CDR3 has 11 residues. Germline-derived CDR1 and CDR2 are SQVTM and ANQGSEA. V shed 7 bases and J shed 5 bases, with 11 bases lying between them. As DNA, the CDR3 is TGCAGCGCGCCTAAGGGGGAGACCCAGTACTTC. This translates into CSAPKGETQYF.

This clonotype has at least ten counts. This chain uses TRBV7-9 with TRBJ2-3, with 12 bases aligning to TRBD2. CDR1 and CDR2 from the germline V gene are SEHNR and FQNEAQ (reference sequence). V lost 0 bases to trimming and J lost 4 bases; unmatched junction nucleotides: 5. This CDR3 spans 17 amino acids. CDR3 nucleotide sequence: TGTGCCAGCAGCTTAGCGCGACTAGCGGGGGCCTCAGATACGCAGTATTTT. Translation gives CASSLARLAGASDTQYF. Filled out from reference TRBV7-9 and TRBJ2-3, the complete variable domain reads DTGVSQNPRHKITKRGQNVTFRCDPISEHNRLYWYRQTLGQGPEFLTYFQNEAQLEKSRLLSDRFSAERPKGSFSTLEIQRTEQGDSAMYLCASSLARLAGASDTQYFGPGTRLTVL.

This chain links TRBV7-2 with TRBJ2-3; TRBD2 agrees at 9 bases. This CDR3 contains 16 residues. Germline V gene lookup returns CDR1 SGHTA and CDR2 FQGNSA. V shed 3 bases and J 6 bases; nucleotides not matched to a gene: 10. The CDR3 DNA sequence: TGTGCCAGCAGCTTCGCCAGCGGGGGGCCCTGGGATACGCAGTATTTT. Translation gives CASSFASGGPWDTQYF.

At least ten counts were recorded for this clonotype. This sequence joins TRBV5-1 and TRBJ1-5; D perhaps matches TRBD1 (5 bases). Deletions cut 0 bases from V and 0 bases from J, with 7 bases between. The CDR3 has 15 residues. Germline V gives CDR1 SGHRS, CDR2 YFSETQ. CDR3 sequence (DNA): TGCGCCAGCAGCTTGGGAGGGGATAGCAATCAGCCCCAGCATTTT. This translates into CASSLGGDSNQPQHF. The full variable domain, with the rest looked up from reference TRBV5-1 and TRBJ1-5, is KAGVTQTPRYLIKTRGQQVTLSCSPISGHRSVSWYQQTPGQGLQFLFEYFSETQRNKGNFPGRFSGRQFSNSRSEMNVSTLELGDSALYLCASSLGGDSNQPQHFGDGTRLSIL.

The chain couples TRBV7-3 to TRBJ2-1; 8 nucleotides match TRBD2. Germline V gene lookup returns CDR1 SGHTA and CDR2 FQGTGA. Germline trimming cut 1 base from V and 2 bases from J; bases unmatched to any gene: 4. This CDR3 comprises 16 residues. The CDR3 is CASSLSNSGAYNEQFF. CDR3 coding DNA: TGTGCCAGCAGCTTAAGTAATAGCGGGGCCTACAATGAGCAGTTCTTC.

The chain uses TRBV7-9 and TRBJ2-2; 10 bases match TRBD2. This CDR3 is 14 amino acids long. V dropped 7 bases and J dropped 4; count of bases not matched to a gene: 3. The germline V gene has CDR1 SEHNR and CDR2 FQNEAQ (reference sequence). CDR3: CASKSGGATGELFF. For the CDR3, the DNA is TGTGCCAGCAAAAGCGGGGGGGCCACCGGGGAGCTGTTTTTT.

The rearrangement joins TRBV6-1 to TRBJ2-7; 7 bases are shared with TRBD1. The CDR3 spans 14 residues. The junction had 11 bases not matched to a gene; V was cut back by 6 bases and J by 6 bases. Germline V gene sequence: CDR1 MNHNS, CDR2 SASEGT. The DNA of the CDR3 is TGTGCCAGCAGACGGACCGGGACAGACGGCGAGCAGTACTTC. Translated, it gives CASRRTGTDGEQYF.

This clonotype was counted between two and nine times. The chain couples TRBV19 to TRBJ1-5; D unclear. The germline V and J ends were trimmed by 3 bases and 3 bases, with 12 bases remaining between them. This CDR3 has 15 residues. Germline CDR1 LNHDA, CDR2 SQIVND (reference sequence). CDR3 DNA: TGTGCCAGTAGTATCCCCAACCCCAACAATCAGCCCCAGCATTTT. It specifies CASSIPNPNNQPQHF.